This entry concerns a single TCR beta chain. Using immunoSEQ multiplex PCR, the repertoire was profiled, and TCRdb retains in-frame clones only, with some absent. The data contain just over 150,000 clones, approximately 92% of them singletons. The data stem from a study of blood T cell repertoires in COVID-19. Study summary: The United States, Italy and Spain were the sources of the acute and convalescent COVID-19 samples.

Germline CDR1 and CDR2: SGHNT and YYREEE (reference sequence). Trimming removed 3 bases at V and 4 bases at J, with 14 bases between. The CDR3 runs 14 residues. Sequenced: peripheral blood. This sequence was found in a woman in her thirties or forties with acute or convalescent COVID-19. The V call is TRBV5-4, the J call TRBJ2-7; D is undetermined. This chain's CDR3 is CASSSIILPYEQYF. DNA for the CDR3: TGTGCCAGCAGCTCTATTATTCTGCCTTACGAGCAGTACTTC.